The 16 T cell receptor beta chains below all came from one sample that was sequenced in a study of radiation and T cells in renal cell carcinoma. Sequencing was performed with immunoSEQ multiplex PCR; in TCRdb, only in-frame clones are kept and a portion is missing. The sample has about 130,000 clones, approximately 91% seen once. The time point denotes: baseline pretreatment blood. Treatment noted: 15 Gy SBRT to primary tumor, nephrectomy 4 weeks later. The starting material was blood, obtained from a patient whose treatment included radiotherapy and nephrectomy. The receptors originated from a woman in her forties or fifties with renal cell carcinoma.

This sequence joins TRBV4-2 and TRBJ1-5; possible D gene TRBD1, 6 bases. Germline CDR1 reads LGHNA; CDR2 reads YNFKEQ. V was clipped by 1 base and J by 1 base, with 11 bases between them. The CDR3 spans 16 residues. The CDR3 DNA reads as TGTGCCAGCAGCCAAGGGTGGGACAAGAGCAATCAGCCCCAGCATTTT. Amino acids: CASSQGWDKSNQPQHF.

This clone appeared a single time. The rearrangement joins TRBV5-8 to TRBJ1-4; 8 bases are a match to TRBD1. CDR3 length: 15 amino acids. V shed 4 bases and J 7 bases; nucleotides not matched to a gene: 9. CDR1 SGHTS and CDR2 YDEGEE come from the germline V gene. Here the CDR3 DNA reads TGTGCCAGCAGCACCAGACAGGGGACGGGTGAAAAACTGTTTTTT. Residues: CASSTRQGTGEKLFF. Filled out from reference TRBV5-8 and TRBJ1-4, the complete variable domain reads EAGVTQSPTHLIKTRGQQATLRCSPISGHTSVYWYQQALGLGLQFLLWYDEGEERNRGNFPPRFSGRQFPNYSSELNVNALELEDSALYLCASSTRQGTGEKLFFGSGTQLSVL.

CDR3 sequence: CASSPTSGAGETQYF. For the CDR3, the DNA is TGTGCCAGCAGCCCTACTAGCGGGGCAGGGGAGACCCAGTACTTC. The chain is built from TRBV7-3 and TRBJ2-5; TRBD2 agrees at 10 bases. Trimming at V came to 5 bases and at J to 5 bases, leaving 8 bases not matched to a gene. There are 15 residues in the CDR3. Germline CDR1 and CDR2: SGHTA and FQGTGA.

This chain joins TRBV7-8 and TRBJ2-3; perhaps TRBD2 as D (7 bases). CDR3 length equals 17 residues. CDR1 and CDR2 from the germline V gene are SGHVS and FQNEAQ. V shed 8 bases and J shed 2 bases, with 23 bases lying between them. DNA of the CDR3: TGTGCCAGCCGTCCCCTCTTGGGAGGGGGGGACACAGATACGCAGTATTTT. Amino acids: CASRPLLGGGDTDTQYF.

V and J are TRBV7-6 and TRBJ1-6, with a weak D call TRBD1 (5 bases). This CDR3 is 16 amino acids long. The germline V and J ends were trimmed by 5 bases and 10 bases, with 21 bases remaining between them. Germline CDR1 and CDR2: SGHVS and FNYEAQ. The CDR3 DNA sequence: TGTGCCAGCAGCCGAACCGGGACGCCGGGCGGCTCACCCCTCCACTTT. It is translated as CASSRTGTPGGSPLHF.

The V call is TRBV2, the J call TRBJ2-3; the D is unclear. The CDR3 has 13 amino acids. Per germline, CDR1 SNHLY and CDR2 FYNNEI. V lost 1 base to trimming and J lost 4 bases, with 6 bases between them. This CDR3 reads CASSEEGSDTQYF. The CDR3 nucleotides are TGTGCCAGCAGTGAAGAGGGATCAGATACGCAGTATTTT.

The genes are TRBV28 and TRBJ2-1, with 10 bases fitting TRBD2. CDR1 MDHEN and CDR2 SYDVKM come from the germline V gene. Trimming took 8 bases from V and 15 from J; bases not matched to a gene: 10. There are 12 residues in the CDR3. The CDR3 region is CASSSRSGGWFF. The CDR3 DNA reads TGTGCCAGCTCTTCCCGTAGCGGGGGGTGGTTCTTC.

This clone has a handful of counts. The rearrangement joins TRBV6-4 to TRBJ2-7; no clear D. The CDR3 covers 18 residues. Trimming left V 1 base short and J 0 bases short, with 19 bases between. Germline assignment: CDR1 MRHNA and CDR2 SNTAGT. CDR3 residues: CASSDFQPGPLSSYEQYF. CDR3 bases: TGTGCCAGCAGTGACTTCCAGCCCGGGCCGCTCAGCTCCTACGAGCAGTACTTC.

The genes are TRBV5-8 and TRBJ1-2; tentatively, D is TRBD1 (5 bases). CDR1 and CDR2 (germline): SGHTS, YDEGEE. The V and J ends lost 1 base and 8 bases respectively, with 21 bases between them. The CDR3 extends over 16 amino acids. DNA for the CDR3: TGTGCCAGCAGCTTGCGCGTCCCAGGCAGGGCTGTAGGCTACACCTTC. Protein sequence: CASSLRVPGRAVGYTF.

Here the CDR3 DNA reads TGTGCCAGCAGCCCGAGGTCTGGGGGTCAGCCCCAGCATTTT. It yields the protein CASSPRSGGQPQHF. V is TRBV7-2 and J is TRBJ1-5; tentatively, D is TRBD1 (5 bases). V was trimmed by 5 bases and J by 6 bases, leaving 14 bases between them. This CDR3 region has 14 residues. From germline, CDR1 is SGHTA and CDR2 FQGNSA.

CDR3 nucleotides: TGTGCCAGCAGCTCGGGGCTAGCGGGATACAATGAGCAGTTCTTC. It translates to CASSSGLAGYNEQFF. This sequence joins TRBV7-6 and TRBJ2-1; 9 bases match TRBD2. The V gene's germline CDR1 is SGHVS and CDR2 FNYEAQ. CDR3 length: 15 amino acids. Unmatched junction bases numbered 5, after V lost 4 bases and J lost 4 bases.

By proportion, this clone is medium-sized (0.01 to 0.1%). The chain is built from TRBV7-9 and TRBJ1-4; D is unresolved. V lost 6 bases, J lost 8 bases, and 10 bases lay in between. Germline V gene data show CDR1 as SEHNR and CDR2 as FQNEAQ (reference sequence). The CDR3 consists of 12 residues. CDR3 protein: CASRQNGEKLFF. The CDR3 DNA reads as TGTGCCAGCAGACAAAATGGGGAAAAACTGTTTTTT.

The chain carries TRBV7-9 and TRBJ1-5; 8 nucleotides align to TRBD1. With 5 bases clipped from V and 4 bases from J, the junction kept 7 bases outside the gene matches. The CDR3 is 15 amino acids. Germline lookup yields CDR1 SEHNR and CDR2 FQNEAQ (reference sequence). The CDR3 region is CASSPPGQGNQPQHF. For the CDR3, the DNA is TGTGCCAGCAGCCCCCCTGGACAGGGAAATCAGCCCCAGCATTTT.

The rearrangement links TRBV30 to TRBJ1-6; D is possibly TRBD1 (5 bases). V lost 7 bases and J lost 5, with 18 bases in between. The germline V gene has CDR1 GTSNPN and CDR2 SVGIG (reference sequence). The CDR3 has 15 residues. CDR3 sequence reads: CASKTEQVNNSPLHF. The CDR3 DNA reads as TGTGCCTCTAAGACAGAACAAGTTAATAATTCACCCCTCCACTTT.

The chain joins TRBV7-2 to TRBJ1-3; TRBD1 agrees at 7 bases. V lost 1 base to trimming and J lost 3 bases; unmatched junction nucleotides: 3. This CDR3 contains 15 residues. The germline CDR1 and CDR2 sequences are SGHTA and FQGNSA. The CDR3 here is CASSLGGTVGNTIYF. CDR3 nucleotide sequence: TGTGCCAGCAGCTTAGGGGGGACAGTTGGAAACACCATATATTTT.

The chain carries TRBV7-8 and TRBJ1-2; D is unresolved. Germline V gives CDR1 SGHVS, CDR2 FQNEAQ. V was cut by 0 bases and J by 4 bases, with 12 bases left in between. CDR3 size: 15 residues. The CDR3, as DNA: TGTGCCAGCAGCTTAGCCCTGACCGCCATCTATGGCTACACCTTC. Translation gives CASSLALTAIYGYTF.